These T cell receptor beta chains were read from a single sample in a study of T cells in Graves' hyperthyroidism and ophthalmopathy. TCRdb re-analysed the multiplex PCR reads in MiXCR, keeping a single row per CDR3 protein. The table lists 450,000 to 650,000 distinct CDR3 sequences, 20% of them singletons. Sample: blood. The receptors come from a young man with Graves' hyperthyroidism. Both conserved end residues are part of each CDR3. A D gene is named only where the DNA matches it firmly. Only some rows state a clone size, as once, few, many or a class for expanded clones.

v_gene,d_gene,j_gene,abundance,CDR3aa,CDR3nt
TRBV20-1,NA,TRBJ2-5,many,CSARVLGRGETQYF,TGCAGTGCTAGAGTTCTGGGGAGAGGGGAGACCCAGTACTTC
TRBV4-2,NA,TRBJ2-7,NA,CASSQDPDSNEQYF,TGTGCCAGCAGCCAAGATCCGGACAGTAACGAGCAGTACTTC
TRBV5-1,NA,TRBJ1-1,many,CASSVGSANEAFF,TGCGCCAGCAGCGTGGGGTCGGCAAATGAAGCTTTCTTT
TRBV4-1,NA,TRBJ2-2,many,CASSPLGGAHTGELFF,TGCGCCAGCAGCCCCCTGGGGGGGGCGCACACCGGGGAGCTGTTTTTT
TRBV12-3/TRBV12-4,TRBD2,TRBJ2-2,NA,CASNPIAGTTGELFF,TGTGCCAGCAACCCAATAGCGGGGACCACCGGGGAGCTGTTTTTT
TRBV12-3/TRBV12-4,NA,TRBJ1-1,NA,CASSREGGLAEAFF,TGTGCCAGCAGTCGAGAAGGGGGTTTGGCTGAAGCTTTCTTT
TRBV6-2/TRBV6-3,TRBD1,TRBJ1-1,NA,CASSPPTGVTEAFF,TGTGCCAGCTCACCCCCGACAGGGGTCACTGAAGCTTTCTTT
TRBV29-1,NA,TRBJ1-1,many,CSVEAPPNTEAFF,TGCAGCGTTGAAGCCCCTCCGAACACTGAAGCTTTCTTT
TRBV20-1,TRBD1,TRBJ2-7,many,CSARDRDYEQYF,TGCAGTGCGAGGGACAGGGATTACGAGCAGTACTTC
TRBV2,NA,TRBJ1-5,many,CASSPSRGLGQPQHF,TGTGCCAGCAGTCCATCCAGGGGACTCGGTCAGCCCCAGCATTTT
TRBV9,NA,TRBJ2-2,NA,CASSVARNTGELFF,TGTGCCAGCAGCGTAGCCAGGAACACCGGGGAGCTGTTTTTT
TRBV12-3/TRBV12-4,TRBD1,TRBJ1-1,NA,CASSLRVAGQPEAFF,TGTGCCAGCAGTTTGAGAGTGGCGGGACAGCCTGAAGCTTTCTTT
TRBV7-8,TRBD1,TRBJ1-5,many,CASSPTGAQPQHF,TGTGCCAGCAGCCCAACAGGGGCTCAGCCCCAGCATTTT
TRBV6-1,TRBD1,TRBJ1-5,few,CASSEEIGTGYQPQHF,TGTGCCAGCAGTGAAGAAATAGGGACAGGGTATCAGCCCCAGCATTTT
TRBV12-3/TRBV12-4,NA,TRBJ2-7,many,CASSLYREYEQYF,TGTGCCAGCAGTTTATACAGGGAGTACGAGCAGTACTTC
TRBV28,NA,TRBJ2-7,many,CASSPAGQNYEQYF,TGTGCCAGCAGTCCCGCGGGACAGAACTACGAGCAGTACTTC
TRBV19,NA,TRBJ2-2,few,CASRPGPNTGELFF,TGTGCCAGTAGACCGGGCCCGAACACCGGGGAGCTGTTTTTT
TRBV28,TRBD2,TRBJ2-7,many,CASSFRGESGQYF,TGTGCCAGCAGTTTCCGGGGGGAGTCTGGGCAGTACTTC
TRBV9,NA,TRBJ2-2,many,CASSVTGELFF,TGTGCCAGTAGTGTGACCGGGGAGCTGTTTTTT
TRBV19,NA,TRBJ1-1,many,CASSIGKFEAFF,TGTGCCAGTAGTATCGGGAAGTTTGAAGCTTTCTTT
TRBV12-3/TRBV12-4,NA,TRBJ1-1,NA,CASSLADGSTGEAFF,TGTGCCAGCAGTTTAGCTGACGGTTCAACAGGTGAAGCTTTCTTT
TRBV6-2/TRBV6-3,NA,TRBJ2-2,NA,CASSYSPDRDYTGELFF,TGTGCCAGCAGTTACTCTCCGGACAGAGACTACACCGGGGAGCTGTTTTTT
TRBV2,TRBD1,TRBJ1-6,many,CASSEAGTGYDSPLHF,TGTGCCAGCAGTGAAGCGGGGACAGGGTACGATTCACCCCTCCACTTT
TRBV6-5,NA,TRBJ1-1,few,CASSYSRGVGATEAFF,TGTGCCAGCAGTTACAGCCGGGGGGTAGGGGCCACTGAAGCTTTCTTT
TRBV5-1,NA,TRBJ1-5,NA,CASSLVGQQPQHF,TGCGCCAGCAGCTTGGTGGGGCAGCAGCCCCAGCATTTT
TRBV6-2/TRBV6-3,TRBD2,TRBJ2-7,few,CASSLDGGVANEQYF,TGTGCCAGCAGTTTAGACGGGGGGGTAGCGAACGAGCAGTACTTC
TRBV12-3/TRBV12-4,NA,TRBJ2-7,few,CASSSLGQSEQYF,TGTGCCAGCAGTTCCCTCGGACAGAGCGAGCAGTACTTC
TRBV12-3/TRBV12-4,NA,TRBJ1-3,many,CASSFSDTLISGNTIYF,TGTGCCAGCAGTTTTTCGGACACCTTGATCTCTGGAAACACCATATATTTT
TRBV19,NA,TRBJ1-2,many,CASSTRHPPDGYTF,TGTGCCAGTAGTACGAGACACCCTCCGGATGGCTACACCTTC
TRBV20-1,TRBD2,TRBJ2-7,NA,CSARDWTSFYEQYF,TGCAGTGCTAGAGATTGGACTAGTTTCTACGAGCAGTACTTC
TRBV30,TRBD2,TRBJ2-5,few,CAWKALAGIRETQYF,TGTGCCTGGAAGGCCTTAGCGGGAATAAGGGAGACCCAGTACTTC
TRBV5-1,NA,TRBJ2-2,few,CASSHLRWRALANTGELFF,TGCGCCAGCAGCCACCTTCGGTGGAGGGCTCTTGCGAACACCGGGGAGCTGTTTTTT
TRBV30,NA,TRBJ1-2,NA,CAWSVLGAASYTF,TGTGCCTGGAGTGTACTGGGGGCCGCCTCCTACACCTTC
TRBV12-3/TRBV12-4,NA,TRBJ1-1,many,CASSPVTRGTWGTEAFF,TGTGCCAGCAGTCCGGTTACCCGGGGGACCTGGGGCACTGAAGCTTTCTTT
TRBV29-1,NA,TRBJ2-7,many,CSVELGVAYEQYF,TGCAGCGTTGAATTAGGAGTGGCCTACGAGCAGTACTTC
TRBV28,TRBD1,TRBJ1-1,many,CASSSYRGNTEAFF,TGTGCCAGCAGTAGCTACAGGGGTAACACTGAAGCTTTCTTT
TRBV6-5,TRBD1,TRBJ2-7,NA,CASSYDRVTYEQYF,TGTGCCAGCAGTTACGACAGGGTCACCTACGAGCAGTACTTC
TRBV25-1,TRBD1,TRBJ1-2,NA,CASSLPRTGHGYTF,TGTGCCAGCAGTCTACCGAGGACAGGGCATGGCTACACCTTC
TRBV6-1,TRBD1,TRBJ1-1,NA,CASSPGTGLIGAFF,TGTGCCAGCAGTCCCGGGACAGGGCTCATAGGGGCTTTCTTT
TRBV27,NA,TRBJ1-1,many,CASAREGVTEAFF,TGTGCCAGCGCGAGGGAGGGGGTCACTGAAGCTTTCTTT
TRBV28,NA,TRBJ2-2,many,CASSGKKDSANTGELFF,TGTGCCAGCAGTGGAAAAAAGGACAGCGCGAACACCGGGGAGCTGTTTTTT